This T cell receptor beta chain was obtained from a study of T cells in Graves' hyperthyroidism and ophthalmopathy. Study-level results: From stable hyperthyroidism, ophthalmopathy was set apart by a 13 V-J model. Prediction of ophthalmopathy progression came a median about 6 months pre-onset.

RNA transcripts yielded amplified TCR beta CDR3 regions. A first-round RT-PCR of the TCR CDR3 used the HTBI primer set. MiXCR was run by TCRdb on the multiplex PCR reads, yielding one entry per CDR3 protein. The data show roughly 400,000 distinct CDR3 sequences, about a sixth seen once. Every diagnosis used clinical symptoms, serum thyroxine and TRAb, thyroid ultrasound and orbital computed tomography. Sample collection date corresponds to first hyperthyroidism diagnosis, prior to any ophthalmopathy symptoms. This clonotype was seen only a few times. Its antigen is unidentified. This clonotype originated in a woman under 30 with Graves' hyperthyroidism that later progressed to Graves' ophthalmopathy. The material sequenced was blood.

The CDR3 region is CASSYQHNEQFF. The CDR3 nucleotides read TGTGCCAGCAGTTACCAGCACAATGAGCAGTTCTTC. The genes are TRBV6-2 or TRBV6-3 and TRBJ2-1; D is ambiguous. The CDR3 totals 12 residues. V was pared by 2 bases and J by 5 bases, with 4 bases between. Germline CDR1 reads MNHEY; CDR2 reads SVGEGT.